The 27 T cell receptor beta chains below were found in one sample sequenced in a study of vaccination effects on CD4 cells after COVID-19. These TCRs' antigens remain unknown. Antigen-specific CD4+ T cells were first expanded with viral peptide pools by the ViraFEST assay and only then sequenced. CD4+ T cell isolation took place after more than eight days of culture. Having tested negative for nucleocapsid antibodies, the vaccine recipients showed no prior SARS-CoV-2 infection. Sequencing used immunoSEQ multiplex PCR; TCRdb keeps in-frame clones, though not all of them. The sample consists of 50,000 to 60,000 clones, roughly 70% of them appearing once. The source was CD4+ T cells from PBMCs cultured with SARS-CoV-2 spike peptides, collected before COVID-19 vaccination. The receptors derive from a human donor who received a COVID-19 vaccine.

This clone was observed a handful of times. This chain joins TRBV25-1 and TRBJ2-7; the match to TRBD1 covers 9 bases. The germline gives CDR1 MGHDK, CDR2 SYGVNS. CDR3 length: 13 residues. With 3 bases clipped from V and 3 bases from J, the junction kept 0 bases outside the gene matches. In nucleotides, the CDR3 is TGTGCCAGCAGTGAGACAGGGGGCTACGAGCAGTACTTC. Translating gives CASSETGGYEQYF.

CDR3 protein: CASSHEMRAEQYF. The DNA for the CDR3 is TGTGCCAGCAGCCACGAAATGAGAGCCGAGCAGTACTTC. V gene TRBV4-2 combines with J gene TRBJ2-7; D gene uncertain. The germline V gene encodes CDR1 LGHNA and CDR2 YNFKEQ. CDR3 length equals 13 residues. Trimming took 3 bases from V and 6 from J, leaving 12 bases between them.

This chain uses TRBV7-2 with TRBJ1-4; 8 bases line up with TRBD1. CDR1 and CDR2 (germline): SGHTA, FQGNSA. After removal of 5 bases from V and 10 bases from J, the junction contained 6 bases not matched to a gene. This CDR3 comprises 13 residues. The CDR3, as DNA: TGTGCCAGCAGCCCCGGACAGGGAGGAAAACTGTTTTTT. As protein: CASSPGQGGKLFF.

The V call is TRBV5-6, the J call TRBJ2-5; 7 bases align to TRBD1. This CDR3 has 14 amino acids. In germline, CDR1 is SGHDT, CDR2 YYEEEE. J was trimmed by 2 bases and V by 2 bases; bases with no gene match: 3. CDR3: CASSFIRGQETQYF. CDR3 in DNA: TGTGCCAGCAGCTTTATCAGGGGGCAAGAGACCCAGTACTTC.

V usage is TRBV10-3 and J usage is TRBJ1-1; D is ambiguous. In germline, CDR1 is ENHRY, CDR2 SYGVKD. With 6 bases removed from V and 0 bases from J, the gap between germline ends came to 17 bases. There are 16 residues in the CDR3. The CDR3 protein is CAIRSRTNEMNTEAFF. Written as DNA, the CDR3 is TGTGCCATCAGGTCCAGAACCAACGAAATGAACACTGAAGCTTTCTTT.

The chain recombines TRBV30 with TRBJ2-7; 11 bases are shared with TRBD1. V was clipped by 3 bases and J by 2 bases; unmatched bases: 3. The CDR3 covers 14 residues. Germline V gene sequence: CDR1 GTSNPN, CDR2 SVGIG (reference sequence). CDR3 in DNA: TGTGCCTGGAGGGACAGGGGGCGAACCTACGAGCAGTACTTC. It is translated as CAWRDRGRTYEQYF.

The V and J genes are TRBV30 and TRBJ1-5; no clear D. CDR3 length: 13 amino acids. V was shortened by 2 bases and J by 4 bases, with 9 bases between the two germline ends. Germline-derived CDR1 and CDR2 are GTSNPN and SVGIG (reference sequence). The CDR3 sequence is CAWSPSSNQPQHF. Written as DNA, the CDR3 is TGTGCCTGGAGTCCCTCCAGTAATCAGCCCCAGCATTTT.

The chain couples TRBV11-2 to TRBJ1-1; D gene ambiguous. The length of the CDR3 is 14 residues. CDR1 and CDR2 from the germline V gene are SGHAT and FQNNGV. Trimming removed 7 bases from V and 1 base from J, with 13 bases in between. The CDR3 bases are TGTGCCAGCATCCTGCGGACGGCGAACACTGAAGCTTTCTTT. The encoded protein is CASILRTANTEAFF. The full variable domain, rest sourced from reference TRBV11-2 and TRBJ1-1, is EAGVAQSPRYKIIEKRQSVAFWCNPISGHATLYWYQQILGQGPKLLIQFQNNGVVDDSQLPKDRFSAERLKGVDSTLKIQPAKLEDSAVYLCASILRTANTEAFFGQGTRLTVV.

The chain recombines TRBV27 with TRBJ2-7; a possible D gene is TRBD2 (5 bases). V lost 4 bases and J 6 bases, leaving 13 bases between the germline ends. Germline CDR1 MNHEY, CDR2 SMNVEV (reference sequence). CDR3 length: 13 amino acids. The CDR3 reads CASSSLAAGEQYF. DNA for the CDR3: TGTGCCAGCAGTTCCCTAGCTGCCGGCGAGCAGTACTTC.

The CDR3 protein is CASSHSNQPQHF. The CDR3 coding sequence is TGTGCCAGCAGCCATAGCAATCAGCCCCAGCATTTT. The chain is built from TRBV3-1 (or the pseudogene TRBV3-2) and TRBJ1-5; no definite D call. The V and J ends lost 3 bases and 0 bases respectively, with 0 bases between them. Germline assignment: CDR1 LGHDT and CDR2 YNNKEL (reference sequence). This CDR3 has 12 amino acids.

The chain couples TRBV5-5 to TRBJ2-7, with TRBD1 matching over 8 bases. This CDR3 is built from 13 residues. The V and J ends lost 5 bases and 2 bases, in that order; junction bases with no gene match: 3. CDR1 and CDR2 (germline): SGHKS, YYEKEE (reference sequence). The CDR3 spells CASSQGAAYEQYF. CDR3 coding DNA: TGTGCCAGCAGTCAGGGGGCCGCCTACGAGCAGTACTTC. The full variable domain, rest sourced from reference TRBV5-5 and TRBJ2-7, is DAGVTQSPTHLIKTRGQQVTLRCSPISGHKSVSWYQQVLGQGPQFIFQYYEKEERGRGNFPDRFSARQFPNYSSELNVNALLLGDSALYLCASSQGAAYEQYFGPGTRLTVT.

V is TRBV5-1 and J is TRBJ1-1; D gene unclear. V shed 5 bases and J shed 0 bases, with 8 bases lying between them. The CDR3 runs 13 residues. In germline, CDR1 is SGHRS, CDR2 YFSETQ. The CDR3 reads CASRDPLNTEAFF. The CDR3 DNA reads TGCGCCAGCAGGGACCCCTTGAACACTGAAGCTTTCTTT.

This clone was counted a few times. The V and J genes are TRBV18 and TRBJ1-4; 9 bases fit TRBD1. Germline assignment: CDR1 KGHSH and CDR2 LQKENI. This CDR3 spans 14 amino acids. The V gene end was trimmed by 2 bases and the J gene end by 6 bases; junction bases not matched to a gene: 1. CDR3 residues: CASSPRTGDEKLFF. The CDR3 DNA reads as TGTGCCAGCTCACCAAGGACAGGGGATGAAAAACTGTTTTTT.

In its sample, this clone was seen a few times. The V and J genes are TRBV4-2 and TRBJ2-7; TRBD2 aligns across 7 bases. V shed 0 bases and J 2 bases; nucleotides not matched to a gene: 4. This CDR3 contains 15 residues. Germline-derived CDR1 and CDR2 are LGHNA and YNFKEQ. Here the CDR3 reads CASSQDTTSPYEQYF. The CDR3 DNA is TGTGCCAGCAGCCAAGATACGACTAGCCCCTACGAGCAGTACTTC.

This clone was detected a few times. The rearrangement uses TRBV10-3 and TRBJ1-5; D is undetermined. Trimming stripped 6 bases from V and 6 bases from J, with 15 bases between. Germline V CDR1 and CDR2: ENHRY, SYGVKD. The CDR3 sequence is 14 residues long. The CDR3 is CAIREEGKSQPQHF. CDR3 bases: TGTGCCATCAGGGAAGAGGGAAAGAGTCAGCCCCAGCATTTT.

This chain joins TRBV7-9 and TRBJ1-1, with D possibly TRBD1 on 6 matching bases. Trimming took 4 bases from V and 4 from J, leaving 13 bases between them. Germline CDR1 is SEHNR and CDR2 is FQNEAQ (reference sequence). The CDR3 totals 14 residues. CDR3 nucleotides: TGTGCCAGCAGCTACAGGGAATGGAGCACTGAAGCTTTCTTT. Amino acid sequence: CASSYREWSTEAFF.

J is TRBJ2-7 and V is TRBV28; 7 bases map to TRBD1. Germline V gene lookup returns CDR1 MDHEN and CDR2 SYDVKM. V lost 4 bases to trimming and J lost 4 bases; unmatched junction nucleotides: 10. This CDR3 comprises 15 residues. The CDR3 loop reads CASSSFRQGTYEQYF. The CDR3 region has the DNA TGTGCCAGCAGTTCCTTCCGACAGGGAACTTACGAGCAGTACTTC.

The V call is TRBV21-1, the J call TRBJ1-2; the D call in the table, TRBD1, was not verified against the DNA. TRBV21-1 is a listed pseudogene. The length of the CDR3 is 17 residues. This chain's CDR3 is CASSKGQAYRGPLGYTF. In DNA, the CDR3 is TGTGCCAGCAGCAAGGGCCAAGCTTACAGGGGGCCTCTGGGGTACACCTTC.

This chain uses TRBV28 with TRBJ1-1, with 7 bases matching TRBD1. The V segment lost 6 bases and the J segment 10 bases; nucleotides outside the gene matches: 8. Germline V gives CDR1 MDHEN, CDR2 SYDVKM. CDR3 length: 12 residues. In nucleotides, the CDR3 is TGTGCCAGCAGCACGACAGGGCTTGGAGCTTTCTTT. This gives the protein CASSTTGLGAFF.

The chain has TRBV4-1 and TRBJ2-7, with D perhaps TRBD2 (5 bases). CDR1 is MGHRA and CDR2 is YSYEKL in the germline V gene. Trimming took 1 base from V and 1 from J, leaving 8 bases between them. The CDR3 covers 14 residues. CDR3 region: CASSQGRGSYEQYF. The CDR3 region has the DNA TGCGCCAGCAGCCAAGGTCGGGGTTCCTACGAGCAGTACTTC.

This chain links TRBV5-5 with TRBJ2-3, with 8 positions matching TRBD1. Looked up from germline, CDR1 is SGHKS and CDR2 is YYEKEE (reference sequence). J gave up 1 base and V 4 bases, and 2 bases lay outside the gene matches. The CDR3 length is 14 residues. The CDR3 reads CASSVDRGTDTQYF. CDR3 nucleotide sequence: TGTGCCAGCAGCGTGGACAGGGGCACAGATACGCAGTATTTT.

Turning to this clone: Other nucleotide sequences in the sample specify the same CDR3. The chain recombines TRBV7-2 with TRBJ2-3, with D possibly matching TRBD2 (6 bases). V was clipped by 3 bases and J by 6 bases, with 10 bases between them. From germline, CDR1 is SGHTA and CDR2 FQGNSA. This CDR3 has 13 residues. The CDR3 sequence is CASSFRGTDTQYF. DNA for the CDR3: TGTGCCAGCAGCTTCCGGGGGACCGATACGCAGTATTTT.

The count of this clone is one. V is TRBV6-1 and J is TRBJ2-1; TRBD1 agrees at 8 bases. CDR1 and CDR2 (germline): MNHNS, SASEGT. This CDR3 spans 14 amino acids. The V gene end was trimmed by 0 bases and the J gene end by 7 bases; junction bases not matched to a gene: 2. This chain's CDR3 is CASSEARQGNEQFF. The CDR3 nucleotides read TGTGCCAGCAGTGAAGCGAGACAGGGGAATGAGCAGTTCTTC.

Worth noting for this clone: Other DNA sequences in this specimen translate into the identical CDR3. CDR3 in amino acids: CASSLGGHQETQYF. CDR3 DNA: TGCGCCAGCAGCTTGGGGGGCCACCAAGAGACCCAGTACTTC. The V call is TRBV5-1, the J call TRBJ2-5, with TRBD1 as a possible D gene (5 bases). The CDR3 length is 14 residues. V lost 0 bases and J lost 0, with 6 bases in between. Germline assignment: CDR1 SGHRS and CDR2 YFSETQ.

The rearrangement uses TRBV20-1 and TRBJ2-5; D remains ambiguous. Trimming removed 7 bases from V and 2 bases from J, with 5 bases in between. This CDR3 contains 10 residues. Looked up from germline, CDR1 is DFQATT and CDR2 is SNEGSKA (reference sequence). This chain's CDR3 is CSVGQETQYF. In nucleotides, the CDR3 is TGCAGTGTAGGGCAAGAGACCCAGTACTTC.

V is TRBV6-1 and J is TRBJ2-1; 7 nucleotides align to TRBD1. V shed 5 bases, J shed 7 bases, and the junction held 8 bases outside the gene matches. The CDR3 extends over 14 amino acids. CDR1 and CDR2 from the germline V gene are MNHNS and SASEGT. CDR3 in amino acids: CASSYIQGTNEQFF. In DNA, the CDR3 is TGTGCCAGCAGTTATATACAGGGGACGAATGAGCAGTTCTTC.

The V gene is TRBV5-6, the J gene TRBJ1-6, with D perhaps TRBD1 (6 bases). The germline CDR1 and CDR2 sequences are SGHDT and YYEEEE. The V and J ends lost 7 bases and 6 bases respectively, with 14 bases between them. The CDR3 is 14 residues long. CDR3: CASREGGGNSPLHF. The DNA for the CDR3 is TGTGCCAGCCGGGAGGGGGGAGGTAATTCACCCCTCCACTTT.